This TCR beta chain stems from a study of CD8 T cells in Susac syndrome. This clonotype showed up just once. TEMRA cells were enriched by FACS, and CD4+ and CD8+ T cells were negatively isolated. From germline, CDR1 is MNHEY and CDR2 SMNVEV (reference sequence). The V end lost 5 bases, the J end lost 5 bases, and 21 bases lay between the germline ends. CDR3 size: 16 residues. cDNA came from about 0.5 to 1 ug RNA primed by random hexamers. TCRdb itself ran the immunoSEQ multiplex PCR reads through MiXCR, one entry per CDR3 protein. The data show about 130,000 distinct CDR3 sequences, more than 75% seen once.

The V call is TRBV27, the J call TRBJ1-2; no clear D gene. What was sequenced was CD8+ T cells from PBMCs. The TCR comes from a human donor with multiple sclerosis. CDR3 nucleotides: TGTGCCAGCAGTCCATCGGAGGCTGTCAGAACGTATGGCTACACCTTC. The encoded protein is CASSPSEAVRTYGYTF.